This entry lists 31 T cell receptor beta chains sequenced from one sample in a study of T cells after yellow fever vaccination. MiXCR was run by TCRdb on the 5' RACE reads, yielding one entry per CDR3 protein. The sample lists about 300,000 distinct CDR3 sequences, around 8.6% occurring once. Sample: CD4+ T cells sorted from PBMCs, taken 5 days after the yellow fever booster vaccination. The origin of the receptors is a man between 18 and 29 years old who received the YFV17D yellow fever vaccine.

This clonotype was picked up a small number of times. The chain carries TRBV20-1 and TRBJ1-1; the D is unclear. CDR3 size: 15 residues. V lost 3 bases and J lost 0, with 14 bases in between. CDR1 is DFQATT and CDR2 is SNEGSKA in the germline V gene (reference sequence). The CDR3 DNA follows: TGCAGTGCTAGCCCCGGTCAAGCGCTGAACACTGAAGCTTTCTTT. This encodes CSASPGQALNTEAFF.

This rearrangement joins TRBV5-1 to TRBJ1-2, with 10 nucleotides matching TRBD1. The V and J ends lost 4 bases and 0 bases, in that order; junction bases with no gene match: 15. CDR3 length: 19 residues. Germline V gene data show CDR1 as SGHRS and CDR2 as YFSETQ. CDR3 loop: CASSPGGPTGQGSNYGYTF. CDR3 sequence (DNA): TGCGCCAGCAGCCCAGGGGGCCCAACGGGACAGGGGTCTAACTATGGCTACACCTTC.

The V and J genes are TRBV5-1 and TRBJ2-3; TRBD2 agrees at 8 bases. Unmatched junction bases numbered 8, after V lost 0 bases and J lost 5 bases. This CDR3 contains 16 residues. Looked up from germline, CDR1 is SGHRS and CDR2 is YFSETQ. CDR3 loop: CASSLESRGGEDTQYF. Written as DNA, the CDR3 is TGCGCCAGCAGCTTGGAGTCTCGGGGGGGCGAAGATACGCAGTATTTT.

In this sample, this clonotype turned up a few times. The V and J genes are TRBV11-2 and TRBJ1-1; no firm D call. The CDR3 length is 15 residues. Germline CDR1 is SGHAT and CDR2 is FQNNGV. V lost 1 base and J 0 bases, leaving 9 bases between the germline ends. The chain's CDR3 is CASSLVLGLNTEAFF. The CDR3 region has the DNA TGTGCCAGCAGCTTAGTTTTGGGTTTGAACACTGAAGCTTTCTTT.

This clonotype has just a few counts. V is TRBV20-1 and J is TRBJ2-5, with D unclear. V lost 0 bases, J lost 6 bases, and 14 bases lay in between. The V gene's germline CDR1 is DFQATT and CDR2 SNEGSKA (reference sequence). This CDR3 spans 14 amino acids. CDR3 in amino acids: CSARDLVGSQTQYF. For the CDR3, the DNA is TGCAGTGCTAGAGATCTGGTGGGATCCCAGACCCAGTACTTC.

This clonotype appeared many times. The chain is built from TRBV20-1 and TRBJ2-7; D gene unclear. V was shortened by 2 bases and J by 3 bases, with 11 bases between the two germline ends. This CDR3 spans 13 amino acids. Germline values: CDR1 DFQATT, CDR2 SNEGSKA (reference sequence). The CDR3: CSARSVLSYEQYF. The CDR3 DNA sequence: TGCAGTGCTAGAAGCGTCCTTAGCTACGAGCAGTACTTC.

This clonotype was observed a handful of times. The gene calls are TRBV5-4 and TRBJ1-5; D perhaps matches TRBD1 (5 bases). Trimming took off 5 bases at V and 5 bases at J, with 14 bases between the two ends. The CDR3 extends over 14 amino acids. The germline CDR1 and CDR2 sequences are SGHNT and YYREEE (reference sequence). CDR3 sequence reads: CASSSGHGDQPQHF. As DNA, the CDR3 is TGTGCCAGCAGTTCGGGGCATGGAGATCAGCCCCAGCATTTT.

The chain is built from TRBV12-3 or TRBV12-4 and TRBJ2-3, with 16 bases fitting TRBD2. The CDR3 is 17 amino acids. V lost 3 bases to trimming and J lost 6 bases; unmatched junction nucleotides: 6. The CDR3 bases are TGTGCCAGCAGTTTGAGGGGACTAGCGGGGGGGCTCGATACGCAGTATTTT. This sequence encodes CASSLRGLAGGLDTQYF.

This clonotype was counted ten times or more. The gene calls are TRBV7-9 and TRBJ2-7; 10 bases align to TRBD1. Per germline, CDR1 SEHNR and CDR2 FQNEAQ (reference sequence). The junction had 5 bases not matched to a gene; V was cut back by 4 bases and J by 2 bases. This CDR3 is built from 15 residues. DNA for the CDR3: TGTGCCAGCAGCTCCCCCGGGACAGGGGCCTACGAGCAGTACTTC. Encoded protein: CASSSPGTGAYEQYF.

This clonotype was recorded many times. This chain uses TRBV18 with TRBJ2-7; D might be TRBD1 (5 bases). The germline V gene has CDR1 KGHSH and CDR2 LQKENI. This CDR3 comprises 13 residues. Trimming shortened V by 3 bases and J by 0 bases, and 6 bases separated the two germline ends. DNA for the CDR3: TGTGCCAGCTCACCCGACAGCTCCTACGAGCAGTACGTC. Amino acid sequence: CASSPDSSYEQYV.

This clonotype showed up many times. The chain carries TRBV5-4 and TRBJ2-1; D gene ambiguous. CDR1 is SGHNT and CDR2 is YYREEE in the germline V gene (reference sequence). The V gene lost 0 bases and the J gene lost 5 bases, with 9 bases spanning the gap. The CDR3 has 14 residues. The chain's CDR3 is CASSLGQDNNEQFF. CDR3 DNA: TGTGCCAGCAGCTTGGGGCAGGATAACAATGAGCAGTTCTTC.

This clonotype was picked up a small number of times. This chain connects TRBV6-6 to TRBJ1-2; 11 bases are shared with TRBD1. Trimming removed 6 bases from V and 4 bases from J; junction bases left unmatched: 10. Germline lookup yields CDR1 MNHNY and CDR2 SVGAGI (reference sequence). The CDR3 covers 16 residues. The CDR3 spells CASSRMDRGRAYGYTF. CDR3 DNA: TGTGCCAGCAGCCGGATGGACAGGGGGCGCGCCTATGGCTACACCTTC.

This clonotype was seen only a few times. The V call is TRBV18, the J call TRBJ1-1; tentatively, D is TRBD1 (6 bases). CDR3 length: 18 residues. CDR1 is KGHSH and CDR2 is LQKENI in the germline V gene. V was cut by 8 bases and J by 1 base, with 26 bases left in between. The CDR3 loop reads CASRGVFDLRGSNTEAFF. The CDR3 nucleotides read TGTGCCAGCCGAGGGGTTTTTGATCTCAGGGGATCGAACACTGAAGCTTTCTTT.

The chain is built from TRBV9 and TRBJ2-6; the D gene could be TRBD1 or TRBD2 (5 bases each). The length of the CDR3 is 18 residues. The germline gives CDR1 SGDLS, CDR2 YYNGEE. Between the trimmed V and J ends, which lost 4 bases and 0 bases, there was a span of 17 bases. The CDR3 DNA follows: TGTGCCAGCAGCTTTCGGGACCGATCCTTCTCTGGGGCCAACGTCCTGACTTTC. This translates into CASSFRDRSFSGANVLTF. Based on the CDR3 plus reference TRBV9 and TRBJ2-6, the full variable domain is DSGVTQTPKHLITATGQRVTLRCSPRSGDLSVYWYQQSLDQGLQFLIQYYNGEERAKGNILERFSAQQFPDLHSELNLSSLELGDSALYFCASSFRDRSFSGANVLTFGAGSRLTVL.

This clonotype was detected many times. This chain uses TRBV12-3 or TRBV12-4 with TRBJ2-2; unclear D gene. V was pared by 3 bases and J by 6 bases, with 11 bases between. The CDR3 is 14 amino acids. For the CDR3, the DNA is TGTGCCAGCAGTTTTCGCCGATCCGCCGGGGAGCTGTTTTTT. Protein sequence: CASSFRRSAGELFF.

The table lists this clonotype with many counts. Here the CDR3 DNA reads TGTGCCAGCAGCTTAATCGCGGGGGCGGACTACGAGCAGTACGTC. Protein sequence: CASSLIAGADYEQYV. The genes are TRBV7-3 and TRBJ2-7, with a weak D call TRBD2 (7 bases). The CDR3 covers 15 residues. CDR1 and CDR2 (germline): SGHTA, FQGTGA. The V end was cut by 1 base, the J end by 3 bases, with 13 bases between.

At least ten counts were recorded for this clonotype. The chain employs TRBV6-2 or TRBV6-3 and TRBJ2-1; a possible D gene is TRBD2 (6 bases). V dropped 2 bases and J dropped 3 bases, with 11 bases sitting between them. This CDR3 spans 15 amino acids. The germline V gene encodes CDR1 MNHEY and CDR2 SVGEGT. The CDR3 region is CASSYGTPLYNEQFF. The CDR3 DNA is TGTGCCAGCAGTTACGGGACTCCCCTCTACAATGAGCAGTTCTTC.

The sample holds a few counts of this clonotype. The chain recombines TRBV10-3 with TRBJ1-5, with no clear D. The germline V gene encodes CDR1 ENHRY and CDR2 SYGVKD. V lost 2 bases, J lost 0 bases, and 11 bases lay in between. The CDR3 consists of 16 residues. The CDR3 spells CAISENWAASNQPQHF. In DNA form, the CDR3 reads TGTGCCATCAGTGAGAACTGGGCGGCTAGCAATCAGCCCCAGCATTTT.

V usage is TRBV7-2 and J usage is TRBJ1-1; possible D gene TRBD1, 5 bases. The germline V gene encodes CDR1 SGHTA and CDR2 FQGNSA. Trimming removed 4 bases at V and 11 bases at J, with 14 bases between. This CDR3 is 12 amino acids long. CDR3 nucleotides: TGTGCCAGCAGCTCCTCCAGGGTTGAGGCTTTCTTT. Protein sequence: CASSSSRVEAFF.

The CDR3 bases are TGTGCCAGCATTACGACAGGGGACTACGAGCAGTACTTC. Protein: CASITTGDYEQYF. V usage is TRBV6-4 and J usage is TRBJ2-7; TRBD1 matches at 8 bases. This CDR3 contains 13 residues. Germline CDR1 and CDR2: MRHNA and SNTAGT. The ends lost 7 bases at V and 3 bases at J; junction bases unmatched: 5.

The V and J genes are TRBV25-1 and TRBJ1-1, with D possibly matching TRBD1 (5 bases). Trimming took off 5 bases at V and 0 bases at J, with 16 bases between the two ends. There are 16 residues in the CDR3. CDR1 MGHDK and CDR2 SYGVNS come from the germline V gene. DNA for the CDR3: TGTGCCAGCAGTCAATTGGGTGAGGGGATGAACACTGAAGCTTTCTTT. This codes for CASSQLGEGMNTEAFF.

This clonotype has just a few counts. The genes are TRBV10-3 and TRBJ2-2, with 10 bases that match TRBD1. The ends lost 8 bases at V and 4 bases at J; junction bases unmatched: 1. The length of the CDR3 is 13 residues. Germline-derived CDR1 and CDR2 are ENHRY and SYGVKD. The CDR3 region is CAIWTGGTGELFF. CDR3 DNA sequence: TGTGCCATCTGGACAGGGGGCACCGGGGAGCTGTTTTTT.

This clonotype was counted only a few times. The chain uses TRBV6-2 or TRBV6-3 and TRBJ1-1, with 8 nucleotides matching TRBD1. The length of the CDR3 is 16 residues. CDR1 is MNHEY and CDR2 is SVGEGT in the germline V gene. V shed 4 bases, J shed 1 base, and the junction held 8 bases outside the gene matches. This CDR3 reads CASSSTRTGSNTEAFF. The CDR3 bases are TGTGCCAGCAGTTCAACCAGGACAGGGTCGAACACTGAAGCTTTCTTT.

The J gene is TRBJ2-2, the V gene TRBV11-3; TRBD2 might be the D (6 bases). The germline CDR1 and CDR2 sequences are SGHNT and YENEEA. The CDR3 is made up of 16 amino acids. V lost 1 base and J lost 4, with 13 bases in between. This chain's CDR3 is CASSLVLGGTTGELFF. The CDR3, as DNA: TGTGCCAGCAGCTTAGTACTCGGGGGTACCACCGGGGAGCTGTTTTTT.

This chain uses TRBV18 with TRBJ1-5, with D hard to call. This CDR3 region has 14 residues. Trimming cost V 2 bases and J 1 base, with 6 bases left between them. CDR1 and CDR2 from the germline V gene are KGHSH and LQKENI. Written as DNA, the CDR3 is TGTGCCAGCTCACCAGGAAGGAGCAATCAGCCCCAGCATTTT. Translation gives CASSPGRSNQPQHF.

Only a few counts were recorded for this clonotype. The chain joins TRBV4-3 to TRBJ1-5; perhaps TRBD1 as D (6 bases). The CDR3 totals 18 residues. The V end lost 3 bases, the J end lost 6 bases, and 24 bases lay between the germline ends. CDR1 and CDR2 (germline): LGHNA, YSLEER. The CDR3 loop reads CASSQSPPTGAEGQPQHF. The DNA for the CDR3 is TGCGCCAGCAGCCAGAGCCCCCCGACGGGGGCTGAAGGTCAGCCCCAGCATTTT.

The chain employs TRBV11-2 and TRBJ2-2; D is undetermined. This CDR3 is built from 13 residues. Per germline, CDR1 SGHAT and CDR2 FQNNGV. V was cut by 10 bases and J by 2 bases, with 11 bases left in between. The CDR3 bases are TGTGCCACCGCCTGGGGTAACACCGGGGAGCTGTTTTTT. Translating gives CATAWGNTGELFF.

The chain is built from TRBV19 and TRBJ2-7; no clear D. From germline, CDR1 is LNHDA and CDR2 SQIVND (reference sequence). This CDR3 is 16 amino acids long. The V end was cut by 3 bases, the J end by 0 bases, with 15 bases between. Written as DNA, the CDR3 is TGTGCCAGTAGTATCAGATACGGGCAGAGCTCCTACGAGCAGTACTTC. Amino acids: CASSIRYGQSSYEQYF.

This clonotype showed up many times. This chain links TRBV3-1 with TRBJ2-5, with TRBD2 identical over 9 bases. V shed 4 bases and J 5 bases; nucleotides not matched to a gene: 5. In germline, CDR1 is LGHDT, CDR2 YNNKEL (reference sequence). The CDR3 sequence is 14 residues long. In nucleotides, the CDR3 is TGTGCCAGCAGCCTCCTAGCGGGGAAGGAGACCCAGTACTTC. Translated: CASSLLAGKETQYF.

Only a few counts were recorded for this clonotype. The chain recombines TRBV4-3 with TRBJ1-5; D unclear. Trimming shortened V by 8 bases and J by 3 bases, and 20 bases separated the two germline ends. CDR1 is LGHNA, CDR2 YSLEER, per germline. The CDR3 covers 16 residues. The CDR3: CASGVLLLTTNQPQHF. The CDR3, as DNA: TGCGCCAGCGGGGTCCTACTCTTAACCACCAATCAGCCCCAGCATTTT.

The table lists this clonotype with many counts. V usage is TRBV10-2 and J usage is TRBJ2-7, with D tentatively TRBD2 (7 bases). The germline V gene has CDR1 WSHSY and CDR2 SAAADI. Trimming cost V 6 bases and J 6 bases, with 15 bases left between them. CDR3 size: 13 residues. The CDR3 coding sequence is TGCGCCAGCAGAAGTAGGGGGGGGCTCGAGCAGTACGTC. The encoded protein is CASRSRGGLEQYV.